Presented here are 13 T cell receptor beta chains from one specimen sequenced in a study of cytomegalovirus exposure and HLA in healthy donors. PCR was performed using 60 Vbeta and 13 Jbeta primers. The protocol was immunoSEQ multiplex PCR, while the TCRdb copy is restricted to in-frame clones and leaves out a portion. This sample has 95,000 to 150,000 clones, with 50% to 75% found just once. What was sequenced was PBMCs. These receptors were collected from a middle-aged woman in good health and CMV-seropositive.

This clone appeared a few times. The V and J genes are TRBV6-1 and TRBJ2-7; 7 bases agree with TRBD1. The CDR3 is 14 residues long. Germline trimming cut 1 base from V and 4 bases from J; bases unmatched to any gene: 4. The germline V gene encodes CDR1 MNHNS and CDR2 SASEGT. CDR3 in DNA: TGTGCCAGCAGTGAAGGGACAGGCCGATACGAGCAGTACTTC. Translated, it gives CASSEGTGRYEQYF.

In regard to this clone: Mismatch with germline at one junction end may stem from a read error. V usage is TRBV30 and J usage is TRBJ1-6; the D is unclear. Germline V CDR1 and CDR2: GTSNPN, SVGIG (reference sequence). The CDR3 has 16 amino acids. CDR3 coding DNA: TGTGCCTGGAGTGTAAATACTTTGGGAAGCGGTTCACCCCCCCACTTT. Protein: CAWSVNTLGSGSPPHF.

The CDR3 loop reads CASSLIAGVPYEQYF. In DNA form, the CDR3 reads TGTGCCAGCAGTCTTATAGCGGGAGTGCCCTACGAGCAGTACTTC. V is TRBV27 and J is TRBJ2-7, with TRBD2 matching 9 bases. CDR1 and CDR2 (germline): MNHEY, SMNVEV (reference sequence). V lost 5 bases to trimming and J lost 2 bases; unmatched junction nucleotides: 7. The CDR3 extends over 15 amino acids.

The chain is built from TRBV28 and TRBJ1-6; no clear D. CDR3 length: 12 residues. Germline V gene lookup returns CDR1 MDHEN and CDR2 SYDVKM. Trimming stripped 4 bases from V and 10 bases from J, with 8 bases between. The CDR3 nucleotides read TGTGCCAGCAGTTCGACTGGGTCACCCCTCCACTTT. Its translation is CASSSTGSPLHF.

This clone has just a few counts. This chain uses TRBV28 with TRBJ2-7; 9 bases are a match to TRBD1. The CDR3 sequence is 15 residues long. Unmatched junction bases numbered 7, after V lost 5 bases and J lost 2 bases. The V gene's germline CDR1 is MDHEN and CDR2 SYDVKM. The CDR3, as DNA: TGTGCCAGCAGTGGACCGGGACAGGGAACCTACGAGCAGTACTTC. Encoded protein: CASSGPGQGTYEQYF. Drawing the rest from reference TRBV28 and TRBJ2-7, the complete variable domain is DVKVTQSSRYLVKRTGEKVFLECVQDMDHENMFWYRQDPGLGLRLIYFSYDVKMKEKGDIPEGYSVSREKKERFSLILESASTNQTSMYLCASSGPGQGTYEQYFGPGTRLTVT.

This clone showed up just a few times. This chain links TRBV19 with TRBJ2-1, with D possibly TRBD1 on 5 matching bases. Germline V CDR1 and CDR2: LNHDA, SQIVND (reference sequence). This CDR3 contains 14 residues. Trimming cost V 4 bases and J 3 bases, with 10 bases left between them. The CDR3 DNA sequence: TGTGCCAGTAGTACCAGCACAGGCTACAATGAGCAGTTCTTC. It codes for CASSTSTGYNEQFF.

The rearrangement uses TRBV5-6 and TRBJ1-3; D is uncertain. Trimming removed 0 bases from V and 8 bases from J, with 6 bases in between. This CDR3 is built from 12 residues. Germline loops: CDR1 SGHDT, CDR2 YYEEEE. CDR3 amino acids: CASSLASDTIYF. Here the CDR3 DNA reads TGTGCCAGCAGCTTGGCCTCGGACACCATATATTTT.

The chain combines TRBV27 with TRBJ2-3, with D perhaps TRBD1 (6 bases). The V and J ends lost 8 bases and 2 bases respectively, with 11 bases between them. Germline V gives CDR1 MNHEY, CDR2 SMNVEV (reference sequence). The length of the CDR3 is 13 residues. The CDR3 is CASRDTHTDTQYF. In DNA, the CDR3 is TGTGCCAGCCGGGACACGCACACAGATACGCAGTATTTT.

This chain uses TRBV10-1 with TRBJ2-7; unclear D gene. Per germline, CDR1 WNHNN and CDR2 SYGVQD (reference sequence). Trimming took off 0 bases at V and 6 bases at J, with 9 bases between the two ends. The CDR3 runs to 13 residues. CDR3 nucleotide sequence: TGCGCCAGCAGTGAGTCCTTATATTCCGAGCAGTACTTC. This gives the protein CASSESLYSEQYF.

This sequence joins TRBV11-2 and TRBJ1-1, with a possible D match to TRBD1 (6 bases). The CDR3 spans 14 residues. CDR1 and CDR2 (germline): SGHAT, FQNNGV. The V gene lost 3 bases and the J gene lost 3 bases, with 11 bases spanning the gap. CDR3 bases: TGTGCCAGCAGCTTGGGGGCTTCGGACACTGAAGCTTTCTTT. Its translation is CASSLGASDTEAFF.

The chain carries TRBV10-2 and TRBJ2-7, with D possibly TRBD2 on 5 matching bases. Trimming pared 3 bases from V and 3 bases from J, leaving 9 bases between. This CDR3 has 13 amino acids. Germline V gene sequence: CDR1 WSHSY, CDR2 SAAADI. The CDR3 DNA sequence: TGCGCCAGCAGTGAAACTAGGAACTACGAGCAGTACTTC. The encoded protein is CASSETRNYEQYF.

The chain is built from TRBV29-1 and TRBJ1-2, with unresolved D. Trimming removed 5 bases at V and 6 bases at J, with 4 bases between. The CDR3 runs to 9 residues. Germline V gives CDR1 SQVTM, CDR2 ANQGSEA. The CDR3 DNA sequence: TGCAGCGTTCGAGATGGCTACACCTTC. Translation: CSVRDGYTF.

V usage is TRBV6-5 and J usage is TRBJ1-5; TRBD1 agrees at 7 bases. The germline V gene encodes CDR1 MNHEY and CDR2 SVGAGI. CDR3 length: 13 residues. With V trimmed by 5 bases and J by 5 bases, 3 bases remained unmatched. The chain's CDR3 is CASSGDRDQPQHF. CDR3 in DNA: TGTGCCAGCAGTGGAGACAGGGATCAGCCCCAGCATTTT.